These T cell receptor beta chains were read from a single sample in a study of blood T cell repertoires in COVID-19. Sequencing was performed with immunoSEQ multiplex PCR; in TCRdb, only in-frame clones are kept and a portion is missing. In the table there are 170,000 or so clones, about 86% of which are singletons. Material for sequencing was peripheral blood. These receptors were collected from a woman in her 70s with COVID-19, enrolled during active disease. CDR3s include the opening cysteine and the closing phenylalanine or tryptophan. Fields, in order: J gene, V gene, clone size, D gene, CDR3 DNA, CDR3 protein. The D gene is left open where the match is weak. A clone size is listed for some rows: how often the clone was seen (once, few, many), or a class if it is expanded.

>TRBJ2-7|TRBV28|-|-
TGTGCCAGCAGTCCAGGATCCTACGAGCAGTACTTC
CASSPGSYEQYF
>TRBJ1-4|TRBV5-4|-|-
TGTGCCAGCAGCTCCCCAGGGTTGGGGAATGAAAAACTGTTTTTT
CASSSPGLGNEKLFF
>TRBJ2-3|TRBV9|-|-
TGTGCCAGCAGCGTAGGGGCAGACCTCACAGATACGCAGTATTTT
CASSVGADLTDTQYF
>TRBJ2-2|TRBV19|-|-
TGTGCCAGTTCCGAGGACTTAACCGGTTACACCGGGGAGCTGTTTTTT
CASSEDLTGYTGELFF
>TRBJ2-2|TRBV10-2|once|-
TGCGCCAGCAGTCGAGCCGGGGAGCTGTTTTTT
CASSRAGELFF
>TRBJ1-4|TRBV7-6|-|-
TGTGCCAGCAGCCTGACAGGACCTAATGAAAAACTGTTTTTT
CASSLTGPNEKLFF
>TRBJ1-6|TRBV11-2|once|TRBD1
TGTGCCAGCAGCTCTACAGGGGGAGGTTTACGATCACCCCTCCACTTT
CASSSTGGGLRSPLHF
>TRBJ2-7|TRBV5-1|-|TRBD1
TGCGCCAGCAGCCCAGGGACAGGGGTCACATACGAGCAGTACTTC
CASSPGTGVTYEQYF
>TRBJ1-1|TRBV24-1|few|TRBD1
TGTGCCACCGGGGACAGAAACACTGAAGCTTTCTTT
CATGDRNTEAFF
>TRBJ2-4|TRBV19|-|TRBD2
TGTGCCACCGAGGGGACTAGCGTTACCAAAAACATTCAGTACTTC
CATEGTSVTKNIQYF
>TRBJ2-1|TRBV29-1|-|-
TGCAGCGTTGTCTCCCGGGGTGGTTTTAATGAGCAGTTCTTC
CSVVSRGGFNEQFF
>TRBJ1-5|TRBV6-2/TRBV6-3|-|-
TGTGCCAGCAGTTATCTGACGGGACTTAGCAATCAGCCCCAGCATTTT
CASSYLTGLSNQPQHF
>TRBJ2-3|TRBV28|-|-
TGTGCCAGCACTTCTTCAGATACGCAGTATTTT
CASTSSDTQYF
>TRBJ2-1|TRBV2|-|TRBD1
TGTGCCAGTCACAGGGGACACTCCTACAATGAGCAGTTCTTC
CASHRGHSYNEQFF
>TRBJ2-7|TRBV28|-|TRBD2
TGTGCCAGCAGCGGAATGCGGGAGAAGCCCTACGAGCAGTACTTC
CASSGMREKPYEQYF
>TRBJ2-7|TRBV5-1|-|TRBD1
TGCGCCAGCAGCTTGTCGCCCGGGACAGGGAGACACGAGCAGTACTTC
CASSLSPGTGRHEQYF
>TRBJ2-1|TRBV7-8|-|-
TGTGCCAGCAGCTCCCCGACTAGCTCCTACAATGAGCAGTTCTTC
CASSSPTSSYNEQFF
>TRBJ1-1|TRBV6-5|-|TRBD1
TGTGCCAGCATCCCAGGGGGCGCGGGTAGGGCTTTCTTT
CASIPGGAGRAFF